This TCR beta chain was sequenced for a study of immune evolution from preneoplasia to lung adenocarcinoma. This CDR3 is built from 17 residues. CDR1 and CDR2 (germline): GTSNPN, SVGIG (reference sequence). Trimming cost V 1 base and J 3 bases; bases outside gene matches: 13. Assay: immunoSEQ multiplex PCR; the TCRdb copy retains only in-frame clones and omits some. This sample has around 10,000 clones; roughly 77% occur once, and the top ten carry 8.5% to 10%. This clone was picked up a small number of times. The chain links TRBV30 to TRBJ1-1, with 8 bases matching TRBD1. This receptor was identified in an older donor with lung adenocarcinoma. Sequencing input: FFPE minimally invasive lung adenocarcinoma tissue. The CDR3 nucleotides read TGTGCCTGGAGTGGGGATTTTCGGACAGGGTGGGACACTGAAGCTTTCTTT. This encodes CAWSGDFRTGWDTEAFF.